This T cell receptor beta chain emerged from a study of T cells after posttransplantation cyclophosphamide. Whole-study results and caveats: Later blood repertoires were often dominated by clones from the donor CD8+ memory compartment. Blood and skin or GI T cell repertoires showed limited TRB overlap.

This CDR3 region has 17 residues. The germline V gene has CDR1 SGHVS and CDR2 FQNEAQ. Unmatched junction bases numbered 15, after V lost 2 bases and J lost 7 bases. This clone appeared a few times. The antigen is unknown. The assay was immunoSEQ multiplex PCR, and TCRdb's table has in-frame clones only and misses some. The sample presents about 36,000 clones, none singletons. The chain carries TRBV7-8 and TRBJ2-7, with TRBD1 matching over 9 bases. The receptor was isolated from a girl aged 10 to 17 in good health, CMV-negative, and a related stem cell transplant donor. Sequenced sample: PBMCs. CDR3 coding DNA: TGTGCCAGCAGCTTATGGGACGGGGGACAGGGACGAAGGGAGCAGTACTTC. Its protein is CASSLWDGGQGRREQYF.